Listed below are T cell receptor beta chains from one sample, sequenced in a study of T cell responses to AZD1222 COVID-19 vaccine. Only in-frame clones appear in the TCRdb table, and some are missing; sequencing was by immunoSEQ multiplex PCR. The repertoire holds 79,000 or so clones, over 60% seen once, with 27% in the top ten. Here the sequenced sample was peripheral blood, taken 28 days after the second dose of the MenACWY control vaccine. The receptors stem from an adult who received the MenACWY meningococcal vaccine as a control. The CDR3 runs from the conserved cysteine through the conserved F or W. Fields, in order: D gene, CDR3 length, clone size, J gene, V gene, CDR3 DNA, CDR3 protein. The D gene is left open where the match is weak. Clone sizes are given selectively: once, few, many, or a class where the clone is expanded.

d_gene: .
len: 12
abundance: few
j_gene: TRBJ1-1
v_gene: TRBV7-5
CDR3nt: TGTGCCCGTGGACGGATGAACACTGAAGCTTTCTTT
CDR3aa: CARGRMNTEAFF

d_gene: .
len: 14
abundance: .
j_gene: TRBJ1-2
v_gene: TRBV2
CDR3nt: TGTGCCAGCAGTGAACACGTCGGACCTTATGGCTACACCTTC
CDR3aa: CASSEHVGPYGYTF

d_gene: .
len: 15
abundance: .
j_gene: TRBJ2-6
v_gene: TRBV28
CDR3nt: TGTGCCCGCAGTCGAACCGCGGGGGGGGCCAACGTCCTGACTTTC
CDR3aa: CARSRTAGGANVLTF

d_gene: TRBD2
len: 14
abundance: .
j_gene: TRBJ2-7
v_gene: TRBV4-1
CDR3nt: TGCGCCAGCAGCCCCGGCGGGGGGCCCTACGAGCAGTACTTC
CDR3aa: CASSPGGGPYEQYF

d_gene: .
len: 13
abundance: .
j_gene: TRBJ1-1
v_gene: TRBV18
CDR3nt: TGTGCCAGCTCGATCCGGGAGAACACTGAAGCTTTCTTT
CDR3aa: CASSIRENTEAFF

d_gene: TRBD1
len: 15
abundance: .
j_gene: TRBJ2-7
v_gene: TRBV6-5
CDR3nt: TGTGCCAGCAAGAGGGGACAGGGGAGCTCCTACGAGCAGTACTTC
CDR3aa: CASKRGQGSSYEQYF

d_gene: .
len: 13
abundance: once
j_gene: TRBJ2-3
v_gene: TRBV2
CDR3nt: TGTGCCAGCAGGATACCCGTTGGAGATACGCAGTATTTT
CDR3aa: CASRIPVGDTQYF

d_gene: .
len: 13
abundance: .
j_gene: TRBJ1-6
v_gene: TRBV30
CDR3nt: TGTGCCTGTGGCATGACCGTGAATTCACCCCTCCACTTT
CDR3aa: CACGMTVNSPLHF

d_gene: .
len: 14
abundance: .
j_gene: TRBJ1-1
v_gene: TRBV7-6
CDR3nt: TGTGCCAGCAGCCCATTAGCCCGGAACACTGAAGCTTTCTTT
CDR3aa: CASSPLARNTEAFF

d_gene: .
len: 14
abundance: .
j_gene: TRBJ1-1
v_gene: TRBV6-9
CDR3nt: TGTGCCAGCAGTAAAGGGCAGGAGAACACTGAAGCTTTCTTT
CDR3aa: CASSKGQENTEAFF

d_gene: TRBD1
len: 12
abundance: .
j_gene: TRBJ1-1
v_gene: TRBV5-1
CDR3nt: TGCGCCAGCAGCTGGGACAGCTCGAAAGCTTTCTTT
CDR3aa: CASSWDSSKAFF

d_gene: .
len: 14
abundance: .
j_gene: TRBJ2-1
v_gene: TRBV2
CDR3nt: TGTGCCAGCAGTGAAGCCCAGAGCTACAATGAGCAGTTCTTC
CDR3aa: CASSEAQSYNEQFF

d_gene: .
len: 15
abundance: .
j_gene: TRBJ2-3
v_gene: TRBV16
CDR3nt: TGTGCCAGCAGTTTACAGGCGACCAGCACAGATACGCAGTATTTT
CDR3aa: CASSLQATSTDTQYF

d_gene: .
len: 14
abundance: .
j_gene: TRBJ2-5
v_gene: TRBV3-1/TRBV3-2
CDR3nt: TGTGCCAGCAGCCAAGGGCCCCTTGGCCAGACCCAGTACTTC
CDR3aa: CASSQGPLGQTQYF

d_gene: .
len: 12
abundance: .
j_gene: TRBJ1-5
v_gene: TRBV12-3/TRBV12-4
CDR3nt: TGTGCCAGCAGTTTCAGCCGCCAGCCCCAGCATTTT
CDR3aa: CASSFSRQPQHF

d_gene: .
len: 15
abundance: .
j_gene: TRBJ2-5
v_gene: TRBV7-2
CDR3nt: TGTGCCAGCAGCTTAGTCGGGGACCCCCAAGAGACCCAGTACTTC
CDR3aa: CASSLVGDPQETQYF

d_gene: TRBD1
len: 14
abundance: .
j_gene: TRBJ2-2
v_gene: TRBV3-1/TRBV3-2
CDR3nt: TGTGCCAGCAGCCCCGACAGGGTCGCCGGGGAGCTGTTTTTT
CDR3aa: CASSPDRVAGELFF

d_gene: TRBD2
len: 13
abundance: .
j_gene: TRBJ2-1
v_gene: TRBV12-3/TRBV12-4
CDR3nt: TGTGCCAGCAGTTTATCTTCCAGCGGGAGGCAGTTCTTC
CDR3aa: CASSLSSSGRQFF

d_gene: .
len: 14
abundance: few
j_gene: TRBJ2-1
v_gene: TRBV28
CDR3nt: TGTGCCAGCACCCCCTCCCTAGCGTCGAATGAGCAGTTCTTC
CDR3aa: CASTPSLASNEQFF

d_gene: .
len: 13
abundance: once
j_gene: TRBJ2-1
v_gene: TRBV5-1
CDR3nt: TGCGCCAGCAGCTTGGGGGCGGGCAATGAGCAGTTCTTC
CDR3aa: CASSLGAGNEQFF

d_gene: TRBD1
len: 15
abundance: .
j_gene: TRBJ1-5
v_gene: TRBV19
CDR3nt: TGTGCCAGTAGCTTAACGACAGGGGGCTATCAGCCCCAGCATTTT
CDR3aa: CASSLTTGGYQPQHF

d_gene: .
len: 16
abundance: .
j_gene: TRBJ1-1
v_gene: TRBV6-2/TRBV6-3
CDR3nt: TGTGCCAGCAGTGACCAAACTGGGGGTCTCGGGACTGAAGCTTTCTTT
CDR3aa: CASSDQTGGLGTEAFF

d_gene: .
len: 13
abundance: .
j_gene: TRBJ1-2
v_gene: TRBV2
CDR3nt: TGTGCCAGCAGTGTTAAGTTAAACTATGGCTACACCTTC
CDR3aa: CASSVKLNYGYTF

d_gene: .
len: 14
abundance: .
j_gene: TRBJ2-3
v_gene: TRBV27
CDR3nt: TGTGCCAGCAGTACCTTGGGGAAGACAGATACGCAGTATTTT
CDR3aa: CASSTLGKTDTQYF

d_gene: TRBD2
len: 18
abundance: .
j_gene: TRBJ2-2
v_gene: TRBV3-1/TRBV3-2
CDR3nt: TGTGCCAGCAGCCGGGGGACTAGCGGGAGCCTTAACACCGGGGAGCTGTTTTTT
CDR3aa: CASSRGTSGSLNTGELFF

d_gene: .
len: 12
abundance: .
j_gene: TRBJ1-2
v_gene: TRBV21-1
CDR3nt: TGTGTTACCGGAGGGGCCGCGTCGGGCTACACCTTC
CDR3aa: CVTGGAASGYTF

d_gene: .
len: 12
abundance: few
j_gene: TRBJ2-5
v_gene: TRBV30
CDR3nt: TGTGCCTGGAGCCGGGGGAGAGAGACCCAGTACTTC
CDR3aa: CAWSRGRETQYF

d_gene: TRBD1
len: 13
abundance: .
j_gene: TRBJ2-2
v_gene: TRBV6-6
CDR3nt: TGTGCCAGCAGGCCTACAGGGGCCGGGGAGCTGTTTTTT
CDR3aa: CASRPTGAGELFF

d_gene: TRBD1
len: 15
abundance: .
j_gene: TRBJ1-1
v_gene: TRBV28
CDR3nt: TGTGCCAGCAGTCACAGGGGGATCGGGAACACTGAAGCTTTCTTT
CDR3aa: CASSHRGIGNTEAFF

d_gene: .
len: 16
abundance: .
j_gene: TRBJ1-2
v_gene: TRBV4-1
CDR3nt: TGCGCCAGCAGCCAAGCCGCAGGAGGGGATATCTATGGCTACACCTTC
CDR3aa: CASSQAAGGDIYGYTF

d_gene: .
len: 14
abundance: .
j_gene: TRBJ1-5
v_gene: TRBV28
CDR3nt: TGTGCCAGCAGTTTGATGGAGGGAAATCAGCCCCAGCATTTT
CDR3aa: CASSLMEGNQPQHF

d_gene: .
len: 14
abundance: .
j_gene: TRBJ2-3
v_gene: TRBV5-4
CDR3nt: TGTGCCAGCAGCCCTGGGGCGACAGCAGATACGCAGTATTTT
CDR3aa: CASSPGATADTQYF

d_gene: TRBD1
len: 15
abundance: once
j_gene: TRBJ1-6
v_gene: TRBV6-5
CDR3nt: TGTGCCAGCAGCCTTGACAGGGTGGAGAATTCACCCCTCCACTTT
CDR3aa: CASSLDRVENSPLHF

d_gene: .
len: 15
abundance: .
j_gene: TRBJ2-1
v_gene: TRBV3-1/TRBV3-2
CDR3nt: TGTGCCAGCAGCCAAGGAACGCCACTGGGGAATGAGCAGTTCTTC
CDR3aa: CASSQGTPLGNEQFF

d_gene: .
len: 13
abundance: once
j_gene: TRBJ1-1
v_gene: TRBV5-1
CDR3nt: TGCGCCAGCAGCCTGGACTCTTACACTGAAGCTTTCTTT
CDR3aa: CASSLDSYTEAFF

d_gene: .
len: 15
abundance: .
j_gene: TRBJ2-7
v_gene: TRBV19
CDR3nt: TGTGCCAGTAGTTCACGGGGTTGGGGTGCTGGGGAGCAGTACTTC
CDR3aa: CASSSRGWGAGEQYF

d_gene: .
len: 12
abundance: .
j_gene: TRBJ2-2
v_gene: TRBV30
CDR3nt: TGTGCCTGGAGTCCCCGCGACGGGGAGCTGTTTTTT
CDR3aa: CAWSPRDGELFF